Shown below are 27 T cell receptor beta chains from a single sample sequenced in a study of blood T cell repertoires in COVID-19. Clones were sequenced by immunoSEQ multiplex PCR, and TCRdb holds only the in-frame ones, with some missing. The sample lists roughly 170,000 clones; 84% were seen once. The sequenced sample consisted of PBMCs or T cells enriched from blood (not recorded which). The receptors stem from a man in his fifties who had recovered from COVID-19.

The J gene is TRBJ1-5, the V gene TRBV6-2 or TRBV6-3; D ambiguous. The V end lost 5 bases, the J end lost 4 bases, and 15 bases lay between the germline ends. This CDR3 spans 15 amino acids. CDR1 is MNHEY, CDR2 SVGEGT, per germline. CDR3 in DNA: TGTGCCAGCAGTCCCGGGTGGGTCCAAAATCAGCCCCAGCATTTT. Its translation is CASSPGWVQNQPQHF.

This chain links TRBV7-9 with TRBJ2-7, with a tentative D call TRBD1 (5 bases). The germline gives CDR1 SEHNR, CDR2 FQNEAQ (reference sequence). The V and J ends lost 5 bases and 3 bases respectively, with 8 bases between them. The CDR3 is 12 residues long. The DNA of the CDR3 is TGTGCCAGCAGCGGACAAGGCTACGAGCAGTACTTC. Encoded protein: CASSGQGYEQYF.

The chain is built from TRBV10-2 and TRBJ2-2; 8 bases map to TRBD1. Losses at the gene ends were 5 bases for V and 4 bases for J; bases not matched to a gene: 3. Germline assignment: CDR1 WSHSY and CDR2 SAAADI. The CDR3 covers 14 residues. The DNA of the CDR3 is TGCGCCAGCAGTCCCAGGGGGCTCACCGGGGAGCTGTTTTTT. Protein: CASSPRGLTGELFF.

The chain joins TRBV6-5 to TRBJ2-3; 12 bases fit TRBD2. The CDR3 contains 14 residues. The V gene end was trimmed by 9 bases and the J gene end by 1 base; junction bases not matched to a gene: 2. The germline V gene encodes CDR1 MNHEY and CDR2 SVGAGI. This CDR3 reads CASRTSGGTDTQYF. The CDR3 coding sequence is TGTGCCAGTCGGACTAGCGGGGGCACAGATACGCAGTATTTT.

The chain couples TRBV4-3 to TRBJ1-2, with 8 bases fitting TRBD1. The J segment lost 7 bases and the V segment lost 4 bases, leaving 8 bases of the junction unmatched. The CDR3 has 14 amino acids. CDR1 is LGHNA, CDR2 YSLEER, per germline. This chain's CDR3 is CASSPGQGVSGYTF. The CDR3, as DNA: TGCGCCAGCAGCCCCGGACAGGGAGTGAGTGGCTACACCTTC.

This chain links TRBV2 with TRBJ2-2; D not certain. CDR1 and CDR2 from the germline V gene are SNHLY and FYNNEI. The V end lost 6 bases, the J end lost 4 bases, and 9 bases lay between the germline ends. The CDR3 contains 13 residues. CDR3 in amino acids: CASRELSTGELFF. For the CDR3, the DNA is TGTGCCAGCAGGGAGTTGAGCACCGGGGAGCTGTTTTTT.

This clone has just one count. V is TRBV7-9 and J is TRBJ1-1, with TRBD1 identical over 10 bases. Per the germline V gene, CDR1 is SEHNR and CDR2 is FQNEAQ (reference sequence). CDR3 size: 15 residues. Unmatched junction bases numbered 4, after V lost 4 bases and J lost 2 bases. DNA for the CDR3: TGTGCCAGCAGCTGGGGACAGGGGTTAAACACTGAAGCTTTCTTT. It specifies CASSWGQGLNTEAFF.

V usage is TRBV7-3 and J usage is TRBJ2-3, with TRBD2 identical over 8 bases. V dropped 4 bases and J dropped 6; count of bases not matched to a gene: 15. The CDR3 runs to 17 residues. The V gene's germline CDR1 is SGHTA and CDR2 FQGTGA. CDR3 sequence reads: CASSSPSGGPPSDTQYF. CDR3 bases: TGTGCCAGCAGCTCCCCGAGCGGGGGCCCGCCTTCCGATACGCAGTATTTT.

As DNA, the CDR3 is TGTGCCAGCACCCAACTAGCGGGGAGGTACGAGCAGTACTTC. Translated, it gives CASTQLAGRYEQYF. The chain uses TRBV28 and TRBJ2-7; 10 bases align to TRBD2. Trimming removed 7 bases from V and 4 bases from J; junction bases left unmatched: 7. Looked up from germline, CDR1 is MDHEN and CDR2 is SYDVKM. The CDR3 extends over 14 amino acids.

This clone was observed a single time. The genes are TRBV2 and TRBJ2-7, with D unresolved. CDR1 and CDR2 from the germline V gene are SNHLY and FYNNEI. The ends were cut back, 6 bases at V and 0 bases at J, with 9 bases in the middle. The CDR3 length is 13 residues. CDR3 amino acids: CASSFLSSYEQYF. CDR3 DNA sequence: TGTGCCAGCAGCTTTCTAAGCTCCTACGAGCAGTACTTC.

The chain carries TRBV20-1 and TRBJ1-4; D is ambiguous. V shed 3 bases and J shed 4 bases, with 12 bases lying between them. Germline V gene data show CDR1 as DFQATT and CDR2 as SNEGSKA (reference sequence). The CDR3 sequence is 14 residues long. Written as DNA, the CDR3 is TGCAGTGCTAGTTCGGGGTGGGGTAATGAAAAACTGTTTTTT. Residues: CSASSGWGNEKLFF.

This rearrangement joins TRBV5-1 to TRBJ1-3; TRBD1 aligns across 7 bases. Per germline, CDR1 SGHRS and CDR2 YFSETQ. J was trimmed by 0 bases and V by 4 bases; bases with no gene match: 4. The CDR3 sequence is 15 residues long. This CDR3 reads CASSLGTVSGNTIYF. The CDR3, as DNA: TGCGCCAGCAGCCTGGGGACAGTCTCTGGAAACACCATATATTTT.

This clone was observed once. CDR3: CASSQEVGVLGSGELFF. The CDR3 DNA sequence: TGCGCCAGCAGCCAAGAGGTCGGGGTTCTTGGTTCCGGGGAGCTGTTTTTT. The chain is built from TRBV4-1 and TRBJ2-2, with D perhaps matching TRBD2 (5 bases). CDR3 length: 17 amino acids. Germline CDR1 reads MGHRA; CDR2 reads YSYEKL. V was trimmed by 0 bases and J by 6 bases, leaving 17 bases between them.

The chain carries TRBV11-2 and TRBJ1-6; the match to TRBD1 covers 8 bases. The CDR3 has 14 residues. Unmatched junction bases numbered 2, after V lost 5 bases and J lost 5 bases. The germline V gene has CDR1 SGHAT and CDR2 FQNNGV. The CDR3 region is CASSGQGDNSPLHF. Written as DNA, the CDR3 is TGTGCCAGCAGCGGACAGGGCGATAATTCACCCCTCCACTTT.

About this clone itself: Other DNA sequences within the sample encode an identical CDR3. The chain carries TRBV19 and TRBJ2-7; TRBD2 might be the D (6 bases). Germline values: CDR1 LNHDA, CDR2 SQIVND (reference sequence). Trimming took off 5 bases at V and 4 bases at J, with 15 bases between the two ends. The CDR3 loop spans 14 amino acids. CDR3 nucleotide sequence: TGTGCCAGTAGTTTTAGCGGAGAGTCATACGAGCAGTACTTC. It encodes CASSFSGESYEQYF.

The chain has TRBV3-1 (or the pseudogene TRBV3-2) and TRBJ1-5; D is unresolved. The CDR3 totals 15 residues. Trimming took off 4 bases at V and 5 bases at J, with 15 bases between the two ends. Germline values: CDR1 LGHDT, CDR2 YNNKEL (reference sequence). CDR3 coding DNA: TGTGCCAGCAGCCCCACGGGTGCGGAAGATCAGCCCCAGCATTTT. It specifies CASSPTGAEDQPQHF.

The V call is TRBV5-1, the J call TRBJ2-3, with 15 bases aligning to TRBD2. V was clipped by 4 bases and J by 6 bases; unmatched bases: 6. CDR3 length: 16 residues. Per the germline V gene, CDR1 is SGHRS and CDR2 is YFSETQ. Here the CDR3 DNA reads TGCGCCAGCAGCCCCGGACTAGCGGGGGGGGTGGATACGCAGTATTTT. It specifies CASSPGLAGGVDTQYF. The full variable domain, in which reference TRBV5-1 and TRBJ2-3 provide the parts outside the CDR3, is KAGVTQTPRYLIKTRGQQVTLSCSPISGHRSVSWYQQTPGQGLQFLFEYFSETQRNKGNFPGRFSGRQFSNSRSEMNVSTLELGDSALYLCASSPGLAGGVDTQYFGPGTRLTVL.

V and J are TRBV6-1 and TRBJ1-1; D not resolved. V was shortened by 2 bases and J by 3 bases, with 7 bases between the two germline ends. The CDR3 is made up of 13 amino acids. CDR1 is MNHNS, CDR2 SASEGT, per germline. CDR3 loop: CASSETTDTEAFF. The CDR3 DNA sequence: TGTGCCAGCAGTGAAACTACGGACACTGAAGCTTTCTTT.

The CDR3 DNA reads TGTGCCAGCATACCATCGGTGGGGGGTAGGGCCGCTGAAGCTTTCTTT. Amino acids: CASIPSVGGRAAEAFF. The chain has TRBV28 and TRBJ1-1; maybe TRBD1 (5 bases). V lost 7 bases and J 6 bases, leaving 24 bases between the germline ends. Germline CDR1 reads MDHEN; CDR2 reads SYDVKM. The CDR3 consists of 16 residues. The variable domain in full, with the rest retrieved from reference TRBV28 and TRBJ1-1, is DVKVTQSSRYLVKRTGEKVFLECVQDMDHENMFWYRQDPGLGLRLIYFSYDVKMKEKGDIPEGYSVSREKKERFSLILESASTNQTSMYLCASIPSVGGRAAEAFFGQGTRLTVV.

This sequence joins TRBV20-1 and TRBJ2-7; 8 nucleotides agree with TRBD1. There are 15 residues in the CDR3. Trimming removed 3 bases from V and 0 bases from J; junction bases left unmatched: 7. CDR1 is DFQATT and CDR2 is SNEGSKA in the germline V gene (reference sequence). The CDR3 reads CSASSPGTGSYEQYF. The CDR3 DNA follows: TGCAGTGCTAGTAGTCCCGGGACAGGCTCCTACGAGCAGTACTTC.

The V call is TRBV2, the J call TRBJ1-5, with D tentatively TRBD1 (6 bases). Trimming removed 6 bases from V and 0 bases from J, with 12 bases in between. Looked up from germline, CDR1 is SNHLY and CDR2 is FYNNEI. The CDR3 loop spans 15 amino acids. This chain's CDR3 is CASRGDRNSNQPQHF. The CDR3 DNA follows: TGTGCCAGCAGGGGAGACAGGAATAGCAATCAGCCCCAGCATTTT.

The V gene is TRBV6-5, the J gene TRBJ2-1, with D unresolved. With 6 bases removed from V and 6 bases from J, the gap between germline ends came to 9 bases. The CDR3 length is 12 residues. Looked up from germline, CDR1 is MNHEY and CDR2 is SVGAGI. In nucleotides, the CDR3 is TGTGCCAGCAGGGATGCTAGCAATGAGCAGTTCTTC. Amino acids: CASRDASNEQFF.

The rearrangement links TRBV4-1 to TRBJ2-3; D is unclear. V shed 0 bases and J shed 0 bases, with 10 bases lying between them. Per germline, CDR1 MGHRA and CDR2 YSYEKL. The CDR3 length is 16 residues. The CDR3, as DNA: TGCGCCAGCAGCCAAGAGCCCCCCGGTAGCACAGATACGCAGTATTTT. As protein: CASSQEPPGSTDTQYF.

This chain links TRBV11-2 with TRBJ2-1; 12 bases are a match to TRBD2. V lost 5 bases, J lost 12 bases, and 11 bases stayed unmatched. CDR1 is SGHAT, CDR2 FQNNGV, per germline. The CDR3 sequence is 15 residues long. The CDR3, as DNA: TGTGCCAGCAGCATAACTAGCGGGGGGCCGGGAGGGCAGTTCTTC. It encodes CASSITSGGPGGQFF.

The V call is TRBV6-5, the J call TRBJ2-1; D is possibly TRBD2 (5 bases). V was pared by 6 bases and J by 5 bases, with 14 bases between. The CDR3 sequence is 14 residues long. The germline V gene encodes CDR1 MNHEY and CDR2 SVGAGI. CDR3: CASRLGLGNNEQFF. The CDR3 DNA reads TGTGCCAGCAGGCTAGGACTGGGAAACAATGAGCAGTTCTTC.

This sequence joins TRBV5-1 and TRBJ2-2; 7 bases fit TRBD1. Trimming cost V 5 bases and J 0 bases; bases outside gene matches: 13. The CDR3 is 18 amino acids. CDR1 and CDR2 (germline): SGHRS, YFSETQ. The CDR3 sequence is CASRKLHRGTANTGELFF. The CDR3 nucleotides are TGCGCCAGCAGAAAACTACATCGTGGGACAGCGAACACCGGGGAGCTGTTTTTT.

The chain uses TRBV7-2 and TRBJ1-1; D unclear. This CDR3 has 13 residues. V dropped 5 bases and J dropped 1 base, with 8 bases sitting between them. Germline V lookup: CDR1 SGHTA, CDR2 FQGNSA. The CDR3 nucleotides read TGTGCCAGCAGCCCAGCGTCGAACACTGAAGCTTTCTTT. Its translation: CASSPASNTEAFF.